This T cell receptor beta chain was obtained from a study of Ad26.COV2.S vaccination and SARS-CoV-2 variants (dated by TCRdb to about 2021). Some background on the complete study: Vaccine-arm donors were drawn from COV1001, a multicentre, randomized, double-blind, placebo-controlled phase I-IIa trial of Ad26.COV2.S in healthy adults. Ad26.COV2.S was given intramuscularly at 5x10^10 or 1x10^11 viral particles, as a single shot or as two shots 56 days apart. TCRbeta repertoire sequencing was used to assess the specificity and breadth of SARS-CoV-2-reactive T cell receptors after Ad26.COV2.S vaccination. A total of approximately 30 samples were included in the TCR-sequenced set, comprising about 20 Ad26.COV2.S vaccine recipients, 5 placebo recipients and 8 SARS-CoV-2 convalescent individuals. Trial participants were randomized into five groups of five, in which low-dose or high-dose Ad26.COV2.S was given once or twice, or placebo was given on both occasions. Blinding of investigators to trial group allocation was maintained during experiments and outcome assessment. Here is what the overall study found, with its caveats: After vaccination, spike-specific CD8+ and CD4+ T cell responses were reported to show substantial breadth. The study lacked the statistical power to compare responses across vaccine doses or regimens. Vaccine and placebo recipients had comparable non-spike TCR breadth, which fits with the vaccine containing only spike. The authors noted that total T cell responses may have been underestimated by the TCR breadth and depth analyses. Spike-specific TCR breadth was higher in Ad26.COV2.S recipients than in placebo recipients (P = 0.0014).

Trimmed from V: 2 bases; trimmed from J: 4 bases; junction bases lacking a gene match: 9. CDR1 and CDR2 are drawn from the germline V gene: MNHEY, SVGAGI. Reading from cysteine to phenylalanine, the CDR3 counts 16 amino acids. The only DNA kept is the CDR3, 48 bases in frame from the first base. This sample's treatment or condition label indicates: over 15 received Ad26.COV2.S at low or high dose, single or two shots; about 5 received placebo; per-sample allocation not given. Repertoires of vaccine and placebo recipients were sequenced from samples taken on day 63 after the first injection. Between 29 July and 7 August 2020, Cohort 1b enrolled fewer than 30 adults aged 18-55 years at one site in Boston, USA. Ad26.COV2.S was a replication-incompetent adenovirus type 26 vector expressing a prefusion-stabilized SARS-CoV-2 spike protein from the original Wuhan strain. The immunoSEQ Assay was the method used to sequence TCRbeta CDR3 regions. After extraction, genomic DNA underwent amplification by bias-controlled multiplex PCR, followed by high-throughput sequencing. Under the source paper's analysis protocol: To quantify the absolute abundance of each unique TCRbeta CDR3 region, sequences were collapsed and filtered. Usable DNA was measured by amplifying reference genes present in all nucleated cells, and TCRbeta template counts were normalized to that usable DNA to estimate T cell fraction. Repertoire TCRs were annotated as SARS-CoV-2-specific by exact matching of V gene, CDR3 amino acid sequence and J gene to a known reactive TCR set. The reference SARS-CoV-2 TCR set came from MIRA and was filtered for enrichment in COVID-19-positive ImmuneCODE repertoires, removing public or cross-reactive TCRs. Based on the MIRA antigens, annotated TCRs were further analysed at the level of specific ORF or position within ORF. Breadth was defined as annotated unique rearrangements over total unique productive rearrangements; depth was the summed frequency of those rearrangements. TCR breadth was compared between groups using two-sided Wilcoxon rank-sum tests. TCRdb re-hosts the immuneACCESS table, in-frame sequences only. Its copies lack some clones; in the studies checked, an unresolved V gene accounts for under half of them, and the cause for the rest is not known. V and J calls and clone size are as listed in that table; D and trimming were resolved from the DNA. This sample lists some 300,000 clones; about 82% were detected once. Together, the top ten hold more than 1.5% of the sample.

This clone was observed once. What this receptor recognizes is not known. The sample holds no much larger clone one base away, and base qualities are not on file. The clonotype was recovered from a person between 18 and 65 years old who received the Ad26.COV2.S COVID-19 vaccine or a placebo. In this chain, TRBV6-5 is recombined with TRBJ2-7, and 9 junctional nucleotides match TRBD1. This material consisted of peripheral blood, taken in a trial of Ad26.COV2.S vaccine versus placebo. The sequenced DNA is TGTGCCAGCAGTTACAGTCAGGGACAGGGACGATACGAGCAGTACTTC. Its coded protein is CASSYSQGQGRYEQYF.